Below are 30 T cell receptor beta chains sequenced from a single sample in a study of cytomegalovirus exposure and HLA in healthy donors. Amplification used 60 Vbeta primers and 13 Jbeta primers. Here immunoSEQ multiplex PCR was the method, and the copy in TCRdb shows in-frame clones only, minus some. Altogether roughly 88,000 clones are present, 70% to 85% being singletons, with the ten largest covering more than 5%. The source material was PBMCs. These receptors were collected from a man aged 25-45 years in good health and CMV-seropositive.

This clone was counted a few times. The gene calls are TRBV6-1 and TRBJ2-1; 8 nucleotides align to TRBD2. From germline, CDR1 is MNHNS and CDR2 SASEGT. The CDR3 covers 14 residues. V lost 0 bases to trimming and J lost 9 bases; unmatched junction nucleotides: 4. This chain's CDR3 is CASSEARGVGEQFF. The CDR3, as DNA: TGTGCCAGCAGTGAAGCGCGGGGGGTGGGTGAGCAGTTCTTC.

The rearrangement uses TRBV7-9 and TRBJ2-6, with a tentative D call TRBD1 (6 bases). This CDR3 has 17 residues. The V end lost 5 bases, the J end lost 2 bases, and 16 bases lay between the germline ends. Germline-derived CDR1 and CDR2 are SEHNR and FQNEAQ (reference sequence). CDR3 region: CASSRGRGFTGANVLTF. CDR3 nucleotides: TGTGCCAGCAGCCGGGGCAGGGGCTTTACTGGGGCCAACGTCCTGACTTTC.

CDR3 protein: CASSRVGAHDSPLHF. Here the CDR3 DNA reads TGTGCCAGTAGTAGGGTAGGGGCGCACGATTCACCCCTCCACTTT. This chain connects TRBV19 to TRBJ1-6; possible D gene TRBD1, 5 bases. In germline, CDR1 is LNHDA, CDR2 SQIVND (reference sequence). Trimming cost V 4 bases and J 8 bases, with 15 bases left between them. CDR3 length equals 15 residues.

The V gene is TRBV27, the J gene TRBJ2-1, with 7 bases that match TRBD2. The V gene's germline CDR1 is MNHEY and CDR2 SMNVEV (reference sequence). This CDR3 comprises 15 residues. J gave up 10 bases and V 0 bases, and 9 bases lay outside the gene matches. The DNA for the CDR3 is TGTGCCAGCAGTTTATCGAGGGAGGGCCCCAGAGAGCAGTTCTTC. Translated: CASSLSREGPREQFF.

The chain uses TRBV4-2 and TRBJ1-6, with 7 bases lining up with TRBD1. V gave up 1 base and J gave up 5 bases; unmatched junction bases: 2. The CDR3 sequence is 15 residues long. Germline V lookup: CDR1 LGHNA, CDR2 YNFKEQ. This CDR3 is CASSQVGQDNSPLHF. CDR3 DNA sequence: TGTGCCAGCAGCCAAGTCGGACAGGATAATTCACCCCTCCACTTT.

This clone occurred a few times. V is TRBV12-5 and J is TRBJ2-6; the match to TRBD1 covers 10 bases. Looked up from germline, CDR1 is LGHNT and CDR2 is FRNRAP. The J segment lost 1 base and the V segment lost 4 bases, leaving 1 base of the junction unmatched. This CDR3 spans 16 amino acids. In DNA form, the CDR3 reads TGTGCTAGTGGTTGGGACAGGGGATCTGGGGCCAACGTCCTGACTTTC. It is translated as CASGWDRGSGANVLTF.

The rearrangement joins TRBV11-2 to TRBJ2-7, with TRBD2 matching 8 bases. Germline CDR1 and CDR2: SGHAT and FQNNGV. CDR3 length: 14 amino acids. The V gene end was trimmed by 5 bases and the J gene end by 0 bases; junction bases not matched to a gene: 3. The chain's CDR3 is CASSPGRASYEQYF. CDR3 DNA sequence: TGTGCCAGCAGCCCCGGGAGGGCCTCCTACGAGCAGTACTTC.

The table lists this clone with a few counts. The rearrangement joins TRBV6-1 to TRBJ1-6; TRBD1 might be the D (5 bases). CDR1 is MNHNS, CDR2 SASEGT, per germline. The length of the CDR3 is 12 residues. Deletions cut 10 bases from V and 6 bases from J, with 10 bases between. The CDR3, as DNA: TGTGCCACCTGGGACTTTAATTCACCCCTCCACTTT. It yields the protein CATWDFNSPLHF.

The genes are TRBV5-1 and TRBJ1-2, with D perhaps TRBD1 (6 bases). The germline V gene encodes CDR1 SGHRS and CDR2 YFSETQ. V lost 3 bases to trimming and J lost 0 bases, with 9 bases between them. CDR3 length: 14 residues. The DNA for the CDR3 is TGCGCCAGCAGCTCAGGGGACACTAACTATGGCTACACCTTC. Its protein product is CASSSGDTNYGYTF.

The count of this clone is one. The chain joins TRBV5-8 to TRBJ1-2; weak D call: TRBD1 (6 bases). The CDR3 is made up of 13 amino acids. V lost 6 bases and J lost 5, with 14 bases in between. The germline V gene has CDR1 SGHTS and CDR2 YDEGEE. In DNA form, the CDR3 reads TGTGCCAGCAACCCGGGGGGGGCATATGGCTACACCTTC. It codes for CASNPGGAYGYTF.

The CDR3 DNA reads TGTGCCAGCAGCTTAGGGGGGGACAGGGCCCACGAGCAGTACGTC. This sequence encodes CASSLGGDRAHEQYV. The rearrangement joins TRBV11-2 to TRBJ2-7; 9 bases map to TRBD1. The CDR3 runs to 15 residues. The V gene end was trimmed by 1 base and the J gene end by 5 bases; junction bases not matched to a gene: 6. Germline CDR1 is SGHAT and CDR2 is FQNNGV.

This rearrangement joins TRBV18 to TRBJ2-7; D is perhaps TRBD2 (6 bases). The V gene's germline CDR1 is KGHSH and CDR2 LQKENI. The CDR3 has 16 amino acids. Trimming removed 3 bases from V and 4 bases from J, with 19 bases in between. The CDR3 DNA reads TGTGCCAGCTCACCTTATTTCGGCGGGGAGCCGTACGAGCAGTACTTC. Translation: CASSPYFGGEPYEQYF.

The CDR3 DNA is TGTGCCAGTAGTACCCGACAGATGAACACTGAAGCTTTCTTT. Translated, it gives CASSTRQMNTEAFF. The chain couples TRBV19 to TRBJ1-1; TRBD1 might be the D (5 bases). CDR1 LNHDA and CDR2 SQIVND come from the germline V gene (reference sequence). The V gene lost 4 bases and the J gene lost 0 bases, with 9 bases spanning the gap. The CDR3 totals 14 residues.

CDR3 amino acids: CASSARQGSYGYTF. For the CDR3, the DNA is TGTGCCAGCAGCGCCCGACAGGGGAGTTATGGCTACACCTTC. The chain is built from TRBV2 and TRBJ1-2; 8 nucleotides agree with TRBD1. The V gene end was trimmed by 6 bases and the J gene end by 5 bases; junction bases not matched to a gene: 8. This CDR3 is 14 amino acids long. Germline CDR1 SNHLY, CDR2 FYNNEI.

Only a few counts were recorded for this clone. The genes are TRBV5-1 and TRBJ2-4; D gene uncertain. The CDR3 contains 14 residues. Trimming pared 4 bases from V and 8 bases from J, leaving 16 bases between. Germline CDR1 is SGHRS and CDR2 is YFSETQ. CDR3 DNA sequence: TGCGCCAGCAGCCGAGCACGGGTTGACGACATTCAGTACTTC. Protein product: CASSRARVDDIQYF.

This chain joins TRBV20-1 and TRBJ1-1; D is uncertain. The CDR3 consists of 11 residues. Germline assignment: CDR1 DFQATT and CDR2 SNEGSKA (reference sequence). The V end was cut by 3 bases, the J end by 4 bases, with 6 bases between. CDR3 nucleotides: TGCAGTGCTAGTCACAGCACTGAAGCTTTCTTT. Translation: CSASHSTEAFF.

The V call is TRBV27, the J call TRBJ2-1; TRBD1 matches at 7 bases. The CDR3 is made up of 16 amino acids. Trimming at V came to 6 bases and at J to 0 bases, leaving 8 bases not matched to a gene. Germline V gene sequence: CDR1 MNHEY, CDR2 SMNVEV (reference sequence). The CDR3, as DNA: TGTGCCAGCAGCGAACGACAGGGCTTCTCCTACAATGAGCAGTTCTTC. Protein sequence: CASSERQGFSYNEQFF.

V gene TRBV16 combines with J gene TRBJ2-7; tentative D call: TRBD1 (5 bases). CDR3 length equals 14 residues. Trimming removed 0 bases at V and 5 bases at J, with 11 bases between. Germline lookup yields CDR1 KGHSY and CDR2 FQNENV. The CDR3 region has the DNA TGTGCCAGCAGCCAATCGTCAGGGATGGACGAGCAGTACTTC. Its translation: CASSQSSGMDEQYF. The whole variable domain, remainder taken from reference TRBV16 and TRBJ2-7, is GEEVAQTPKHLVRGEGQKAKLYCAPIKGHSYVFWYQQVLKNEFKFLISFQNENVFDETGMPKERFSAKCLPNSPCSLEIQATKLEDSAVYFCASSQSSGMDEQYFGPGTRLTVT.

CDR3 sequence (DNA): TGTGCCAGCAGCCCTCCCGGCGGGAGGGCCATTGATGAGCAGTTCTTC. It is translated as CASSPPGGRAIDEQFF. This chain uses TRBV9 with TRBJ2-1; TRBD2 matches 9 bases. CDR1 SGDLS and CDR2 YYNGEE come from the germline V gene. The CDR3 is 16 amino acids. V lost 4 bases and J lost 8; bases outside the gene matches: 13.

The CDR3 reads CASSPPGTTGANVLTF. CDR3 DNA: TGCGCCAGCAGTCCCCCAGGGACTACTGGGGCCAACGTCCTGACTTTC. This chain uses TRBV5-1 with TRBJ2-6, with TRBD2 matching over 7 bases. V lost 5 bases, J lost 2 bases, and 7 bases stayed unmatched. Germline V gene sequence: CDR1 SGHRS, CDR2 YFSETQ. This CDR3 has 16 residues.

This clone has a handful of counts. The J gene is TRBJ2-7, the V gene TRBV27, with 10 bases matching TRBD2. Germline CDR1 and CDR2: MNHEY and SMNVEV (reference sequence). This CDR3 contains 15 residues. The V and J ends lost 0 bases and 5 bases, in that order; junction bases with no gene match: 4. CDR3 in DNA: TGTGCCAGCAGTTTATCGCCAGCGGGAGGGGACGAGCAGTACTTC. Translation: CASSLSPAGGDEQYF.

This sequence joins TRBV9 and TRBJ2-2, with 9 bases that match TRBD2. The CDR3 has 15 amino acids. From germline, CDR1 is SGDLS and CDR2 YYNGEE. Losses at the gene ends were 0 bases for V and 5 bases for J; bases not matched to a gene: 2. The CDR3 nucleotides read TGTGCCAGCAGCGTAGTTAGCGGGGGTACCGGGGAGCTGTTTTTT. This gives the protein CASSVVSGGTGELFF.

CDR3 in amino acids: CASSSGSGVSSYNEQFF. In DNA form, the CDR3 reads TGTGCCAGCAGCTCGGGGTCGGGGGTAAGCTCCTACAATGAGCAGTTCTTC. This chain joins TRBV5-6 and TRBJ2-1, with D perhaps matching TRBD2 (6 bases). CDR3 length equals 17 residues. The ends were cut back, 3 bases at V and 0 bases at J, with 16 bases in the middle. Per the germline V gene, CDR1 is SGHDT and CDR2 is YYEEEE.

Written as DNA, the CDR3 is TGTGCCAGCCAAATGGGGAGGGCTGAAGCTTTCTTT. Residues: CASQMGRAEAFF. This chain joins TRBV7-9 and TRBJ1-1, with unresolved D. This CDR3 region has 12 residues. Deletions cut 8 bases from V and 6 bases from J, with 13 bases between. In germline, CDR1 is SEHNR, CDR2 FQNEAQ (reference sequence).

J is TRBJ1-1 and V is TRBV6-6; 9 bases map to TRBD1. J was trimmed by 4 bases and V by 8 bases; bases with no gene match: 11. CDR3 length: 15 residues. Germline V lookup: CDR1 MNHNY, CDR2 SVGAGI (reference sequence). CDR3 in DNA: TGTGCCAGCGCCCCCGGGACAGGGATAGTCACTGAAGCTTTCTTT. This encodes CASAPGTGIVTEAFF.

The rearrangement uses TRBV27 and TRBJ2-7; 8 bases agree with TRBD1. The V segment lost 6 bases and the J segment 0 bases; nucleotides outside the gene matches: 7. Germline assignment: CDR1 MNHEY and CDR2 SMNVEV (reference sequence). CDR3 length equals 15 residues. The CDR3 loop is CASRTRDRGSYEQYF. DNA for the CDR3: TGTGCCAGCAGGACTCGAGACAGGGGCTCCTACGAGCAGTACTTC.

Written as DNA, the CDR3 is TGTGCCAGCAGTTTTTCGGACCGAGACTACGAGCAGTACGTC. This gives the protein CASSFSDRDYEQYV. The rearrangement uses TRBV28 and TRBJ2-7; D unresolved. Looked up from germline, CDR1 is MDHEN and CDR2 is SYDVKM. The CDR3 has 14 residues. V was clipped by 3 bases and J by 3 bases, with 12 bases between them.

This clone was recorded only once. This chain connects TRBV7-9 to TRBJ1-1; D might be TRBD1 (6 bases). CDR1 and CDR2 (germline): SEHNR, FQNEAQ (reference sequence). V was pared by 3 bases and J by 8 bases, with 10 bases between. The CDR3 has 12 amino acids. Here the CDR3 DNA reads TGTGCCAGCAGCTTTCGGACAGCCGAAGCTTTCTTT. Protein: CASSFRTAEAFF.

Here the CDR3 reads CASSFSTGKETQYF. For the CDR3, the DNA is TGTGCCAGCAGCTTCTCGACAGGGAAAGAGACCCAGTACTTC. The chain uses TRBV7-8 and TRBJ2-5; 7 bases agree with TRBD1. The CDR3 runs to 14 residues. Germline trimming cut 3 bases from V and 3 bases from J; bases unmatched to any gene: 4. The germline V gene encodes CDR1 SGHVS and CDR2 FQNEAQ.

This clone occurred a few times. The rearrangement links TRBV5-6 to TRBJ2-5, with a weak D call TRBD1 (6 bases). V gave up 4 bases and J gave up 4 bases, with 17 bases separating them. The CDR3 is 15 residues long. Germline lookup yields CDR1 SGHDT and CDR2 YYEEEE. CDR3 region: CASSLDRRTTETQYF. The CDR3, as DNA: TGTGCCAGCAGCCTAGACAGGCGGACAACAGAGACCCAGTACTTC.